The clone carrying this TCR beta chain was seen more than once but under ten times. Its specificity is not known. MiXCR was run by TCRdb on the 5' RACE reads, yielding one entry per CDR3 protein. The sample holds 550,000 to 650,000 distinct CDR3 sequences, around 16% seen once. This sample was taken from a study of T-cell memory formation after mild COVID-19. Study in general: Most TCR clusters belonged to a single donor. The study's findings and limits: Cross-reactive memory apparently joined, as some responding clones appeared in pre-infection memory. Contracting CD4+ clones were located mainly in CM and EM, and CD8+ clones in EMRA.

The receptor was derived from an adult woman who had mild COVID-19 (a few samples of this study predate the infection). Cell type and time point are not known. The sequenced sample was PBMCs or a T cell subset sorted from them (not recorded which).

This chain's CDR3 is CASSDRGTSGLSTDTQYF. In DNA form, the CDR3 reads TGTGCCAGTAGCGATAGGGGAACTAGCGGCCTCAGCACAGATACGCAGTATTTT. This chain uses TRBV19 with TRBJ2-3, with TRBD2 identical over 8 bases. The germline gives CDR1 LNHDA, CDR2 SQIVND (reference sequence). This CDR3 is 18 amino acids long. V shed 6 bases and J 0 bases; nucleotides not matched to a gene: 14.